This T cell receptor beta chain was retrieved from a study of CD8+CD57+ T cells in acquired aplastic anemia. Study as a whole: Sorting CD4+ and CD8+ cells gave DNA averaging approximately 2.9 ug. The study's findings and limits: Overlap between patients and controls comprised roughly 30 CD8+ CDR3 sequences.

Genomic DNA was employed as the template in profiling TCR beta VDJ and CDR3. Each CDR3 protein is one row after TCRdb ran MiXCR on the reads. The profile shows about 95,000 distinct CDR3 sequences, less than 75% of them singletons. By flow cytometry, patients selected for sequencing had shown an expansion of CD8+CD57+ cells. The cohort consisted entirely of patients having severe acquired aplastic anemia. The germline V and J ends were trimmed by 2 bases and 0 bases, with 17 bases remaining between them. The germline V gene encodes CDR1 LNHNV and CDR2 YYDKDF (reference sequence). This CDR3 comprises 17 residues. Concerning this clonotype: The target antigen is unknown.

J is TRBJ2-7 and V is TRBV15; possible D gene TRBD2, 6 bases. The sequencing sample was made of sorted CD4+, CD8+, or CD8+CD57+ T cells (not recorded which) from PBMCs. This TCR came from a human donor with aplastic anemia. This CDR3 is CATSRSKAGFSSYEQYF. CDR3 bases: TGTGCCACCAGCAGATCAAAAGCGGGTTTCAGCTCCTACGAGCAGTACTTC.